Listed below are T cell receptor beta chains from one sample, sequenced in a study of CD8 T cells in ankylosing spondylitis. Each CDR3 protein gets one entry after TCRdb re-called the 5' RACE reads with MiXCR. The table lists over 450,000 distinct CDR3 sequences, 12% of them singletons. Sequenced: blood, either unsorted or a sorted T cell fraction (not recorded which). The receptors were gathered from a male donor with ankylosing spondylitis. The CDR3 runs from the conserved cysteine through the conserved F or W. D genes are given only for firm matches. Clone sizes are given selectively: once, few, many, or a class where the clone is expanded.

CDR3: CASSPGGKLFF; DNA: TGTGCCAGCAGTCCAGGGGGGAAACTGTTTTTT; V: TRBV6-5; size: many; D: TRBD1; J: TRBJ1-4
CDR3: CAWSGRGTGGRSAFF; DNA: TGTGCCTGGAGTGGAAGGGGGACAGGGGGGAGATCCGCGTTCTTC; V: TRBV30; size: few; D: TRBD1; J: TRBJ2-1
CDR3: CSASTGDAIYGYTF; DNA: TGCAGTGCTAGTACCGGGGATGCTATCTATGGCTACACCTTC; V: TRBV20-1; size: many; D: -; J: TRBJ1-2
CDR3: CASSVGVVSYNEQFF; DNA: TGTGCCAGCAGCGTAGGGGTTGTCTCCTACAATGAGCAGTTCTTC; V: TRBV9; size: -; D: -; J: TRBJ2-1
CDR3: CSARDWGQGAPREKLFF; DNA: TGCAGTGCTAGAGATTGGGGACAGGGGGCCCCGCGGGAAAAACTGTTTTTT; V: TRBV20-1; size: -; D: TRBD1; J: TRBJ1-4
CDR3: CASSLDRGGRQPQHF; DNA: TGTGCCAGCAGCTTAGACAGGGGCGGGAGGCAGCCCCAGCATTTT; V: TRBV7-2; size: -; D: TRBD1; J: TRBJ1-5
CDR3: CATSDMYNEQFF; DNA: TGTGCCACCAGTGATATGTACAATGAGCAGTTCTTC; V: TRBV24-1; size: many; D: -; J: TRBJ2-1
CDR3: CASSPRDSTSGANVLTF; DNA: TGTGCCAGCAGCCCTCGGGACAGTACTTCTGGGGCCAACGTCCTGACTTTC; V: TRBV3-1; size: few; D: TRBD1; J: TRBJ2-6
CDR3: CASSKVGTSGLNEQFF; DNA: TGTGCCAGCAGCAAAGTCGGGACTAGCGGCCTCAATGAGCAGTTCTTC; V: TRBV21-1; size: -; D: -; J: TRBJ2-1
CDR3: CSAIPGGVDTQYF; DNA: TGCAGTGCTATCCCCGGCGGGGTAGATACGCAGTATTTT; V: TRBV20-1; size: -; D: -; J: TRBJ2-3
CDR3: CASNYHYPFDAGTEAFF; DNA: TGTGCCAGCAATTACCATTACCCGTTTGACGCGGGCACTGAAGCTTTCTTT; V: TRBV12-3/TRBV12-4; size: few; D: -; J: TRBJ1-1
CDR3: CSARGDRADTQYF; DNA: TGCAGTGCTAGAGGGGACAGGGCAGATACGCAGTATTTT; V: TRBV20-1; size: few; D: TRBD1; J: TRBJ2-3
CDR3: CASSLPRQGKNIQYF; DNA: TGTGCCAGCAGTTTGCCTAGACAGGGGAAAAACATTCAGTACTTC; V: TRBV27; size: few; D: TRBD1; J: TRBJ2-4
CDR3: CASSQGIGANTGELFF; DNA: TGCGCCAGCAGCCAAGGGATAGGTGCGAACACCGGGGAGCTGTTTTTT; V: TRBV4-1; size: few; D: -; J: TRBJ2-2
CDR3: CASSHRSAGNNQPQHF; DNA: TGTGCCAGCAGCCACCGCTCGGCAGGGAACAATCAGCCCCAGCATTTT; V: TRBV5-8; size: few; D: -; J: TRBJ1-5
CDR3: CSVAPRDTFYGYTF; DNA: TGCAGCGTTGCCCCCCGGGACACCTTCTATGGCTACACCTTC; V: TRBV29-1; size: -; D: -; J: TRBJ1-2
CDR3: CASSFRLAGGPLSKNIQYF; DNA: TGTGCCAGCAGCTTCAGACTAGCGGGAGGGCCGCTATCCAAAAACATTCAGTACTTC; V: TRBV13; size: -; D: TRBD2; J: TRBJ2-4
CDR3: CASSFGTSGSETQYF; DNA: TGTGCCAGCAGTTTCGGTACTAGCGGGAGTGAGACCCAGTACTTC; V: TRBV12-3/TRBV12-4; size: many; D: TRBD2; J: TRBJ2-5
CDR3: CASSPPGLASYEQFF; DNA: TGTGCCAGCAGCCCTCCGGGACTAGCGTCGTATGAGCAGTTCTTC; V: TRBV3-1; size: -; D: TRBD2; J: TRBJ2-1
CDR3: CASSPDRAPNQPQHF; DNA: TGTGCCAGCTCACCAGACAGGGCACCCAATCAGCCCCAGCATTTT; V: TRBV18; size: few; D: TRBD1; J: TRBJ1-5
CDR3: CASSSGGYSPLHF; DNA: TGTGCCAGCAGTTCAGGGGGTTATTCACCCCTCCACTTT; V: TRBV12-3/TRBV12-4; size: few; D: TRBD1; J: TRBJ1-6
CDR3: CASSELVQETQYF; DNA: TGTGCCAGCAGTGAACTAGTTCAAGAGACCCAGTACTTC; V: TRBV2; size: -; D: -; J: TRBJ2-5
CDR3: CASIRGLAWNEQFF; DNA: TGTGCCAGCATCCGGGGACTAGCGTGGAATGAGCAGTTCTTC; V: TRBV12-3/TRBV12-4; size: many; D: TRBD2; J: TRBJ2-1
CDR3: CASGGDRTNYGYTF; DNA: TGCGCCAGTGGAGGGGACAGAACTAACTATGGCTACACCTTC; V: TRBV5-1; size: -; D: TRBD1; J: TRBJ1-2
CDR3: CASGDRVNQPQHF; DNA: TGTGCCAGCGGCGACAGGGTCAATCAGCCCCAGCATTTT; V: TRBV12-3/TRBV12-4; size: -; D: TRBD1; J: TRBJ1-5
CDR3: CSARDKGHGSMNTQYF; DNA: TGCAGTGCTAGAGATAAGGGGCACGGATCGATGAATACGCAGTATTTT; V: TRBV20-1; size: many; D: -; J: TRBJ2-3
CDR3: CATSDPLTTDTQYF; DNA: TGTGCCACCAGTGATCCCCTAACCACAGATACGCAGTATTTT; V: TRBV24-1; size: few; D: -; J: TRBJ2-3
CDR3: CASSLGALAGGGPHEQYF; DNA: TGTGCCAGCAGCTTAGGCGCTTTAGCGGGAGGCGGTCCCCACGAGCAGTACTTC; V: TRBV7-2; size: -; D: TRBD2; J: TRBJ2-7
CDR3: CASSPTIAAKETQYF; DNA: TGCGCCAGCAGCCCTACCATAGCGGCTAAAGAGACCCAGTACTTC; V: TRBV5-1; size: -; D: -; J: TRBJ2-5
CDR3: CASSPRGAVYEQYF; DNA: TGTGCCAGCAGCCCGAGGGGGGCGGTCTACGAGCAGTACTTC; V: TRBV7-2; size: few; D: -; J: TRBJ2-7
CDR3: CASSPTRTTNTGELFF; DNA: TGCGCCAGCAGCCCCACCAGGACTACGAACACCGGGGAGCTGTTTTTT; V: TRBV5-1; size: many; D: -; J: TRBJ2-2
CDR3: CASSSRTSGSYEQYF; DNA: TGTGCCAGCAGCTCCAGGACTAGCGGGAGCTACGAGCAGTACTTC; V: TRBV7-9; size: -; D: TRBD2; J: TRBJ2-7
CDR3: CASSLALLGTQYF; DNA: TGTGCCAGCAGTTTAGCGTTGCTGGGTACGCAGTATTTT; V: TRBV12-3/TRBV12-4; size: -; D: -; J: TRBJ2-3
CDR3: CSAPVSGRSNEQFF; DNA: TGCAGTGCGCCCGTTAGCGGGAGGTCCAATGAGCAGTTCTTC; V: TRBV20-1; size: -; D: TRBD2; J: TRBJ2-1
CDR3: CSARRTLGDTQYF; DNA: TGCAGCGCTAGAAGGACCCTGGGCGATACGCAGTATTTT; V: TRBV29-1; size: many; D: -; J: TRBJ2-3
CDR3: CATSSGQFYNEQFF; DNA: TGTGCCACCAGCAGCGGGCAGTTCTACAATGAGCAGTTCTTC; V: TRBV15; size: few; D: -; J: TRBJ2-1
CDR3: CAWSVHGAGGPETQYF; DNA: TGTGCCTGGAGTGTACATGGGGCGGGAGGGCCGGAGACCCAGTACTTC; V: TRBV30; size: -; D: TRBD2; J: TRBJ2-5
CDR3: CASTNRGQVSYEQYF; DNA: TGTGCCAGCACCAATAGGGGACAGGTCTCCTACGAGCAGTACTTC; V: TRBV12-3/TRBV12-4; size: many; D: TRBD1; J: TRBJ2-7
CDR3: CATGTSGAYNEQFF; DNA: TGTGCCACCGGTACTAGCGGAGCCTACAATGAGCAGTTCTTC; V: TRBV24-1; size: few; D: TRBD2; J: TRBJ2-1
CDR3: CASSSTSQNTEAFF; DNA: TGTGCCAGCTCATCTACTTCACAGAACACTGAAGCTTTCTTT; V: TRBV18; size: -; D: -; J: TRBJ1-1
CDR3: CSVQRASTDTQYF; DNA: TGCAGCGTTCAGCGGGCAAGCACAGATACGCAGTATTTT; V: TRBV29-1; size: many; D: -; J: TRBJ2-3
CDR3: CASRVAAGEQFF; DNA: TGTGCCAGCAGGGTAGCCGCCGGTGAGCAGTTCTTC; V: TRBV27; size: -; D: -; J: TRBJ2-1
CDR3: CSASGETSGLIGYEQYF; DNA: TGCAGTGCTAGTGGAGAGACTAGCGGACTAATAGGGTACGAGCAGTACTTC; V: TRBV20-1; size: few; D: TRBD2; J: TRBJ2-7
CDR3: CSGTQGPGTEAFF; DNA: TGCAGCGGTACCCAGGGTCCGGGCACTGAAGCTTTCTTT; V: TRBV20-1; size: -; D: -; J: TRBJ1-1
CDR3: CSVTGTSGRGAYNEQFF; DNA: TGCAGCGTCACCGGGACTAGCGGGAGAGGCGCCTACAATGAGCAGTTCTTC; V: TRBV29-1; size: -; D: TRBD2; J: TRBJ2-1
CDR3: CSAREWNTEAFF; DNA: TGCAGTGCTAGAGAGTGGAACACTGAAGCTTTCTTT; V: TRBV20-1; size: few; D: -; J: TRBJ1-1
CDR3: CASSLWTSGRATDTQYF; DNA: TGTGCCAGCAGCCTATGGACTAGCGGGAGAGCAACAGATACGCAGTATTTT; V: TRBV11-2; size: -; D: TRBD2; J: TRBJ2-3